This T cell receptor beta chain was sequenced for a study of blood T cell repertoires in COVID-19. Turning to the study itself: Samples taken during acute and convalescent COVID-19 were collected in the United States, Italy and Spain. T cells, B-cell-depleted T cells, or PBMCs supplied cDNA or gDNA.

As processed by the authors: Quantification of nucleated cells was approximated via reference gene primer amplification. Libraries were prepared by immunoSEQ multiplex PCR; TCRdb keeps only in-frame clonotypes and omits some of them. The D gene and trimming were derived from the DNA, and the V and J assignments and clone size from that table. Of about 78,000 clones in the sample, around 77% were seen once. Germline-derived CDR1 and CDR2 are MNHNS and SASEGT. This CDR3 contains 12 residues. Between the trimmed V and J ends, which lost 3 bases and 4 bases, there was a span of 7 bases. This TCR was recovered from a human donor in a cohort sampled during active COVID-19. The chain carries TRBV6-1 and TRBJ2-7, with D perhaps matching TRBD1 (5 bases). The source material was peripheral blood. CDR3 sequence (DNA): TGTGCCAGCAGTGACCAGGGTTACGAGCAGTACTTC. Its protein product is CASSDQGYEQYF.